This T cell receptor (beta chain) was obtained from a study of cytomegalovirus exposure and HLA in healthy donors. A remark on this clone: As yet, its antigen is unknown.

Between the trimmed V and J ends, which lost 5 bases and 6 bases, there was a span of 13 bases. The germline V gene has CDR1 SEHNR and CDR2 FQNEAQ (reference sequence). This CDR3 region has 13 residues. PCR involved 60 Vbeta and 13 Jbeta primers. Measured with immunoSEQ multiplex PCR; TCRdb has only the in-frame clones, and not every one. The sample carries over 75,000 clones, around 80% recorded once. Whole-study findings and limits: Immune exposure was documented only through CMV serostatus.

The rearrangement links TRBV7-9 to TRBJ1-2; D ambiguous. Sequencing used PBMCs. This sequence was found in an older woman in good health and CMV-seronegative. The DNA for the CDR3 is TGTGCCAGCAGCCGATACACCGAGGATGGCTACACCTTC. Translation gives CASSRYTEDGYTF.